These 27 T cell receptor beta chains were all obtained from the same sample, sequenced in a study of tumor-infiltrating lymphocytes in primary liver carcinoma. Starting from around 500 ng of total RNA, TCR beta cDNA was produced with a primer in the constant region. ARM-PCR, slightly modified, supplied the TCR beta libraries through three nested multiplex PCR rounds. The two initial PCR rounds, around 11 cycles each, used TRBV1-TRBV30 forward and C-beta reverse primers. TCRdb re-called the multiplex PCR reads with MiXCR, one entry per CDR3 protein. The sample includes more than 95,000 distinct CDR3 sequences, around 83% seen only once; the top ten take roughly a fifth. Extraction of RNA together with DNA used about 17-31 mg of unsorted bulk tissue. Sequenced material: liver tumor tissue from sampling region 3. The subset denotes: tumor region T3, left-lateral pole. These receptors all come from a man aged 40-49 years with primary liver carcinoma and hepatitis B virus infection.

Note on this clonotype: One end of the junction varies from germline; a read error may be responsible. The chain has TRBV29-1 and TRBJ2-5; 13 bases map to TRBD2. CDR1 is SQVTM, CDR2 ANQGSEA, per germline. This CDR3 comprises 15 residues. CDR3 region: CGVRTSGSWTDTQYF. In nucleotides, the CDR3 is TGCGGCGTTCGGACTAGCGGGAGTTGGACAGATACCCAGTACTTC.

This clonotype was seen a few times. The chain has TRBV15 and TRBJ1-3, with D unresolved. CDR1 LNHNV and CDR2 YYDKDF come from the germline V gene (reference sequence). The CDR3 has 15 residues. Trimming cost V 0 bases and J 2 bases, with 8 bases left between them. CDR3 in DNA: TGTGCCACCAGCAGAGACGTCGGTCCTGGAAACACCATATATTTT. It specifies CATSRDVGPGNTIYF.

The gene calls are TRBV12-3 or TRBV12-4 and TRBJ2-3; D unresolved. Trimming pared 10 bases from V and 2 bases from J, leaving 19 bases between. There are 15 residues in the CDR3. CDR3 DNA: TGTGCCATCCGCCGCGACCAGTCCATCACAGATACGCAGTATTTT. Protein product: CAIRRDQSITDTQYF.

This clonotype appeared a single time. V and J are TRBV11-3 and TRBJ2-3; D gene ambiguous. Germline CDR1 SGHNT, CDR2 YENEEA. V was shortened by 5 bases and J by 2 bases, with 5 bases between the two germline ends. CDR3 length: 12 residues. This chain's CDR3 is CASSNNTDTQYF. The CDR3 coding sequence is TGTGCCAGCAGCAACAACACAGATACGCAGTATTTT. Based on the CDR3 plus reference TRBV11-3 and TRBJ2-3, the full variable domain is EAGVVQSPRYKIIEKKQPVAFWCNPISGHNTLYWYLQNLGQGPELLIRYENEEAVDDSQLPKDRFSAERLKGVDSTLKIQPAELGDSAVYLCASSNNTDTQYFGPGTRLTVL.

On this clonotype itself: One end of the junction fails to match germline, which may point to a read error. CDR3 nucleotide sequence: TGTGCCAGCGATACTAGCGGGAGGGCCGGGGATGAGCAGTTCTTC. Encoded protein: CASDTSGRAGDEQFF. The chain recombines TRBV5-1 with TRBJ2-1; 13 bases line up with TRBD2. The CDR3 sequence is 15 residues long. Per germline, CDR1 SGHRS and CDR2 YFSETQ.

V gene TRBV7-8 combines with J gene TRBJ2-5; 9 bases fit TRBD1. Germline CDR1 and CDR2: SGHVS and FQNEAQ. There are 14 residues in the CDR3. J gave up 8 bases and V 5 bases, and 9 bases lay outside the gene matches. The CDR3: CASSRDRGIDTQYF. CDR3 sequence (DNA): TGTGCCAGCAGCAGAGACAGGGGGATTGATACCCAGTACTTC.

The chain joins TRBV5-1 to TRBJ1-2; 7 nucleotides line up with TRBD1. Trimming cost V 3 bases and J 6 bases; bases outside gene matches: 23. Germline V gene data show CDR1 as SGHRS and CDR2 as YFSETQ. CDR3 length: 19 residues. CDR3 residues: CASSCPSTGTGEGNHGYTF. The CDR3 DNA is TGCGCCAGCAGCTGCCCCTCGACAGGGACGGGGGAAGGGAACCATGGCTACACCTTC.

With regard to this clonotype: The junction does not match germline at one end; this may be a read error. The V gene is TRBV13, the J gene TRBJ2-1, with 10 bases that match TRBD2. The CDR3 sequence is 20 residues long. Germline V gene data show CDR1 as PRHDT and CDR2 as FYEKMQ (reference sequence). The CDR3 is CASNWRGLAGGLSSYNVQFF. The CDR3, as DNA: TGTGCCAGCAACTGGAGAGGGTTAGCGGGAGGTTTGAGCTCCTACAATGTGCAGTTCTTC. The complete variable domain, with remaining parts taken from reference TRBV13 and TRBJ2-1, reads AAGVIQSPRHLIKEKRETATLKCYPIPRHDTVYWYQQGPGQDPQFLISFYEKMQSDKGSIPDRFSAQQFSDYHSELNMSSLELGDSALYFCASNWRGLAGGLSSYNVQFFGPGTRLTVL.

Of note for this clonotype: One end of the junction does not line up with germline, which may come from a read error. The chain recombines TRBV10-2 with TRBJ2-3; 8 bases are shared with TRBD2. Germline V gene sequence: CDR1 WSHSY, CDR2 SAAADI. The CDR3 spans 15 residues. The CDR3 sequence: CASSVLKAGVDTQYF. The CDR3 DNA sequence: TGCGCCAGCAGTGTGTTAAAAGCGGGAGTGGATACGCAATATTTT.

A remark on this clonotype: An end of the junction does not agree with germline; a read error may underlie this. The rearrangement uses TRBV14 and TRBJ1-1; 10 bases match TRBD1. Per germline, CDR1 SGHDN and CDR2 FVKESK. The length of the CDR3 is 16 residues. In DNA form, the CDR3 reads TGTGCCAGCAGCCGGGGACAGGGGAGAATGAACGCTGAAGCTTTCTTT. Its protein product is CASSRGQGRMNAEAFF. Drawing the rest from reference TRBV14 and TRBJ1-1, the complete variable domain is EAGVTQFPSHSVIEKGQTVTLRCDPISGHDNLYWYRRVMGKEIKFLLHFVKESKQDESGMPNNRFLAERTGGTYSTLKVQPAELEDSGVYFCASSRGQGRMNAEAFFGQGTRLTVV.

A note on this clonotype: Germline is not matched at one junction end, which may reflect a read error. The chain has TRBV6-5 and TRBJ2-3; 9 bases match TRBD1. CDR3 length: 14 amino acids. Per the germline V gene, CDR1 is MNHEY and CDR2 is SVGAGI. This CDR3 is CTSKRTGDTDTHYF. The CDR3 bases are TGTACCAGCAAAAGGACAGGGGACACAGATACGCACTATTTT.

The J gene is TRBJ2-5, the V gene TRBV7-9; TRBD2 aligns across 9 bases. V lost 6 bases and J lost 4; bases outside the gene matches: 6. The germline gives CDR1 SEHNR, CDR2 FQNEAQ (reference sequence). The CDR3 contains 14 residues. The CDR3 coding sequence is TGTGCCAGCAGGTTAATAGCGGGAGTAGAGACCCAGTACTTC. This sequence encodes CASRLIAGVETQYF.

Points on this clonotype: A junction boundary mismatches the germline segment, possibly from a read error. The V call is TRBV5-6, the J call TRBJ2-3; D is unresolved. In germline, CDR1 is SGHDT, CDR2 YYEEEE. CDR3 size: 14 residues. The CDR3: CASSVSGNTDTQYF. CDR3 in DNA: TGTGCTAGCAGCGTGTCCGGTAACACAGATACGCAGTATTTT.

As for this clonotype: It is likely a read error, because the conserved phenylalanine at the end of the CDR3 is missing. The V gene is TRBV19, the J gene TRBJ2-2; 10 bases fit TRBD2. The V and J ends lost 3 bases and 5 bases, in that order; junction bases with no gene match: 9. Germline V gene lookup returns CDR1 LNHDA and CDR2 SQIVND (reference sequence). The CDR3 consists of 17 residues. The CDR3 DNA reads as TGTGCCAGTAGTATCTACCTAGCGGGAGCTGGTACCGGGGAGCTGTTTTAT. Its protein product is CASSIYLAGAGTGELFY.

Turning to this clonotype: One junction end does not reproduce the germline sequence, and a read error may be involved. V usage is TRBV6-5 and J usage is TRBJ2-1, with TRBD2 matching over 8 bases. Looked up from germline, CDR1 is MNHEY and CDR2 is SVGAGI. The CDR3 contains 11 residues. The CDR3 region has the DNA TGTGCGAGCAGGAGCGGGGGTGAACAGTTCTTC. Amino acid sequence: CASRSGGEQFF.

Details on this clonotype: At one of its ends the junction is not consistent with the germline gene, which may arise from a read error. The chain has TRBV11-2 and TRBJ2-2; TRBD2 aligns across 8 bases. Germline loops: CDR1 SGHAT, CDR2 FQNNGV. The CDR3 length is 14 residues. The CDR3 region has the DNA TGTGCCACCACCACAGACTCGGACAGCGGGGGGCTGTTTTTT. Translation gives CATTTDSDSGGLFF.

As regards this clonotype: The conserved final phenylalanine or tryptophan is absent from the CDR3, which likely points to a read error. The genes are TRBV2 and TRBJ2-1; D gene unclear. Per germline, CDR1 SNHLY and CDR2 FYNNEI. There are 13 residues in the CDR3. The V end was cut by 5 bases, the J end by 6 bases, with 11 bases between. The CDR3 loop is CASSWQATNEQFL. The CDR3 region has the DNA TGTGCCAGCAGTTGGCAGGCTACCAATGAGCAGTTCTTA.

A word on this clonotype: At one of its ends the junction is not consistent with the germline gene, which may arise from a read error. This chain links TRBV7-8 with TRBJ2-1, with D tentatively TRBD2 (6 bases). This CDR3 comprises 14 residues. Germline V gene lookup returns CDR1 SGHVS and CDR2 FQNEAQ. CDR3 region: CTSSPAGRGNKQFF. The CDR3 DNA sequence: TGTACCAGCAGCCCAGCCGGCCGCGGGAATAAGCAGTTCTTC.

In its sample, this clonotype was seen once. One end of the junction varies from germline; a read error may be responsible. The CDR3 loop reads CASGLDLGMVQPQHF. CDR3 bases: TGTGCCAGCGGCTTAGATCTGGGGATGGTTCAGCCCCAGCATTTT. V is TRBV11-3 and J is TRBJ1-5; D remains ambiguous. CDR1 and CDR2 (germline): SGHNT, YENEEA. This CDR3 spans 15 amino acids. The whole variable domain, remainder taken from reference TRBV11-3 and TRBJ1-5, is EAGVVQSPRYKIIEKKQPVAFWCNPISGHNTLYWYLQNLGQGPELLIRYENEEAVDDSQLPKDRFSAERLKGVDSTLKIQPAELGDSAVYLCASGLDLGMVQPQHFGDGTRLSIL.

Of note for this clonotype: One end of the junction varies from germline; a read error may be responsible. This rearrangement joins TRBV4-3 to TRBJ2-6, with D perhaps TRBD2 (6 bases). Germline values: CDR1 LGHNA, CDR2 YSLEER. This CDR3 has 17 amino acids. This chain's CDR3 is CASSQDRLGRGAKVLTF. Written as DNA, the CDR3 is TGTGCCAGCAGCCAAGATAGGTTAGGGCGCGGGGCCAAGGTCCTAACTTTC.

With respect to this clonotype: This may come from a read error, since a much larger clone is one base off. The J gene is TRBJ2-3, the V gene TRBV24-1; D unclear. This CDR3 spans 13 amino acids. The V and J ends lost 2 bases and 3 bases respectively, with 5 bases between them. Looked up from germline, CDR1 is KGHDR and CDR2 is SFDVKD. The CDR3 DNA reads TGTGCCACCAGTGATTCCACTACAGATACGCAGTATTTT. Translated: CATSDSTTDTQYF.

The rearrangement links TRBV11-2 to TRBJ1-5, with TRBD1 matching 9 bases. From germline, CDR1 is SGHAT and CDR2 FQNNGV. CDR3 size: 13 residues. CDR3 in amino acids: CCSGQGPREPQHF. CDR3 DNA: TGTTGCAGTGGACAGGGGCCTCGGGAACCCCAGCATTTT. The complete variable domain, with remaining parts taken from reference TRBV11-2 and TRBJ1-5, reads EAGVAQSPRYKIIEKRQSVAFWCNPISGHATLYWYQQILGQGPKLLIQFQNNGVVDDSQLPKDRFSAERLKGVDSTLKIQPAKLEDSAVYLCCSGQGPREPQHFGDGTRLSIL.

The J gene is TRBJ1-1, the V gene TRBV29-1, with D possibly TRBD1 on 6 matching bases. Trimming removed 6 bases from V and 5 bases from J, with 13 bases in between. The germline CDR1 and CDR2 sequences are SQVTM and ANQGSEA. This CDR3 contains 12 residues. The CDR3 sequence is CSVKGVATEAFF. DNA for the CDR3: TGCAGCGTGAAGGGGGTTGCTACTGAAGCTTTCTTT.

As to this clonotype: At one end, the junction sequence differs from germline, possibly due to a read error. The V call is TRBV28, the J call TRBJ2-2; the D call may be TRBD1 or TRBD2 (5 bases each). The germline gives CDR1 MDHEN, CDR2 SYDVKM. The length of the CDR3 is 15 residues. Here the CDR3 DNA reads TGTGCCAGCAGCCCCGCCGGGACGGACGTTGGGGAACTGTTATTT. Amino acids: CASSPAGTDVGELLF.

As concerns this clonotype: The junction departs from germline at one end; a sequencing error may be responsible. J is TRBJ2-1 and V is TRBV6-6, with a weak D call TRBD1 (5 bases). This CDR3 comprises 15 residues. CDR1 is MNHNY and CDR2 is SVGAGI in the germline V gene (reference sequence). The CDR3 loop reads CAISLGHHTYNEQLF. CDR3 bases: TGTGCCATCAGTTTGGGGCACCACACCTACAATGAGCAGCTCTTC.

By share, this clonotype ranks as medium-sized. V and J are TRBV6-2 or TRBV6-3 and TRBJ2-5; D is unclear. Between the trimmed V and J ends, which lost 3 bases and 3 bases, there was a span of 2 bases. Germline loops: CDR1 MNHEY, CDR2 SVGEGT. This CDR3 is built from 11 residues. The CDR3 nucleotides are TGTGCCAGCAGTTATAAAGAGACCCAGTACTTC. Residues: CASSYKETQYF.

This clonotype was observed at least ten times. This chain links TRBV10-3 with TRBJ1-1, with TRBD1 matching over 7 bases. The CDR3 contains 16 residues. Germline loops: CDR1 ENHRY, CDR2 SYGVKD. The junction had 10 bases not matched to a gene; V was cut back by 6 bases and J by 0 bases. The CDR3: CAIRGRSQGLNTEAFF. CDR3 nucleotide sequence: TGTGCCATCAGGGGGAGGTCACAGGGGTTGAACACTGAAGCTTTCTTT.